The clone carrying this T cell receptor beta chain was counted ten times or more. Its antigen is undetermined. Breast cancer patients provided tissue from their axillary draining lymph nodes. TCRdb re-called the multiplex PCR reads through MiXCR, storing one row per CDR3 protein. The table includes some 130,000 distinct CDR3 sequences, about a fifth detected once. The sample originates from a study of breast tumors, draining lymph nodes, adjacent tissues. Study-wide findings and caveats: The data were judged consistent with most tumor T cells coming from lymph node and expanding in tumor. Compared with lymph nodes, tumors were less diverse; compared with nontumor tissue, more. Data only fit, rather than demonstrated, lymph node origin of most tumor T cells.

The CDR3 is made up of 16 amino acids. Germline V gene sequence: CDR1 SGHAT, CDR2 FQNNGV. Trimming removed 0 bases from V and 5 bases from J, with 13 bases in between. V usage is TRBV11-2 and J usage is TRBJ1-4; D unresolved. This clonotype was sampled from a female donor with breast cancer. Some clones in this sample may be carry-over from other donors' samples. The specimen sequenced was axillary lymph node tissue. DNA of the CDR3: TGTGCCAGCAGCTTAGATTCCGGCAGGTTGAATGAAAAACTGTTTTTT. It yields the protein CASSLDSGRLNEKLFF.